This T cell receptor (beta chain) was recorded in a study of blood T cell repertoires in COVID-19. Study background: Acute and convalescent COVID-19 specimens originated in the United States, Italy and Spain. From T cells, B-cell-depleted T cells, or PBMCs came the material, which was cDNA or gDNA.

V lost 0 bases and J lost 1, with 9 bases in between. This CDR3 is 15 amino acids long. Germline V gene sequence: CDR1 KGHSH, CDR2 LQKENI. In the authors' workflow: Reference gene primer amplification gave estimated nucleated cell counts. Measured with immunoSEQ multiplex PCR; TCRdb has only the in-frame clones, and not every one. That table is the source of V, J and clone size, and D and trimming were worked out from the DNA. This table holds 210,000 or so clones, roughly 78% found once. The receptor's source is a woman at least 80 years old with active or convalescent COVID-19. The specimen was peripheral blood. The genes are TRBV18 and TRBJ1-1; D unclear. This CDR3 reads CASSPPSLSNTEAFF. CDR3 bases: TGTGCCAGCTCACCACCGTCGTTATCGAACACTGAAGCTTTCTTT.